This TCR beta chain comes out of a study of T cells after yellow fever vaccination. This CDR3 comprises 15 residues. Unmatched junction bases numbered 10, after V lost 7 bases and J lost 6 bases. Germline lookup yields CDR1 MDHEN and CDR2 SYDVKM. MiXCR, applied by TCRdb to the 5' RACE reads, yields one record per CDR3 protein. The repertoire includes approximately 510,000 distinct CDR3 sequences, 21% of them detected once, and about 17% sits in the top ten. The source was PBMCs, collected roughly 20 days after the first yellow fever vaccination. This chain joins TRBV28 and TRBJ1-5, with 9 bases that match TRBD1. The origin of this receptor is a man between 18 and 29 years old who received the YFV17D yellow fever vaccine. The CDR3 DNA reads as TGTGCCAGCACCACTACAGGGGGCGGATTTCAGCCCCAGCATTTT. Translating gives CASTTTGGGFQPQHF.